This T cell receptor (beta chain) originates from a study of Graves' ophthalmopathy and Graves' hyperthyroidism. Background on the study: Sampling took place at initial diagnosis, with peripheral blood obtained before any treatment.

CDR1 MDHEN and CDR2 SYDVKM come from the germline V gene. The CDR3 runs 15 residues. Trimming cost V 6 bases and J 2 bases; bases outside gene matches: 8. This clonotype was found many times. Investigators amplified TCR beta CDR3 regions from RNA transcripts. RT-PCR with HTBI primers came first, then second-round multiplex PCR. TCRdb passed the multiplex PCR reads through MiXCR, listing each CDR3 protein once. Here the sample spans 150,000 or so distinct CDR3 sequences, approximately 38% being singletons. The clonotype was recovered from a woman aged 40 to 49 with Graves' ophthalmopathy. The source material was peripheral blood. The gene calls are TRBV28 and TRBJ2-5, with 8 bases that match TRBD1. The CDR3 nucleotides are TGTGCCAGCAGCCCCGGGACAGGACAACAAGAGACCCAGTACTTC. Its protein is CASSPGTGQQETQYF.